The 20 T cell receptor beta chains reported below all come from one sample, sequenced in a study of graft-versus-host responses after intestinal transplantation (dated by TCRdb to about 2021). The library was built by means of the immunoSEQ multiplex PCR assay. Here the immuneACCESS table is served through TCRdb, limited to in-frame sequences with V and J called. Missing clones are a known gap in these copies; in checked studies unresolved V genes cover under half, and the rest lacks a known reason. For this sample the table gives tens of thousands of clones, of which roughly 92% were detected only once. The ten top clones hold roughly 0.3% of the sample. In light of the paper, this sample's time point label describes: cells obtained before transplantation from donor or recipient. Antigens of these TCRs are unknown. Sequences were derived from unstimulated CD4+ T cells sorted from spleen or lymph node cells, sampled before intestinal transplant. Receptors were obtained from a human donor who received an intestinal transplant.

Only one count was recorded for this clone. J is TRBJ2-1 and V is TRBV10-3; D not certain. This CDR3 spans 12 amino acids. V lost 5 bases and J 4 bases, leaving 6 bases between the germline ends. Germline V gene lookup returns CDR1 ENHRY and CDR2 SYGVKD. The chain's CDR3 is CAISWSYNEQFF. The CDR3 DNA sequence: TGTGCCATCAGTTGGAGTTACAATGAGCAGTTCTTC.

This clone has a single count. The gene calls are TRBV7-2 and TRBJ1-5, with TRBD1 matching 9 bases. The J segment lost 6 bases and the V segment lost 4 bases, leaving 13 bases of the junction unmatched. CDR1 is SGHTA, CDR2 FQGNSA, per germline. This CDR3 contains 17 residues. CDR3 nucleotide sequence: TGTGCCAGCAGCTCGTCCACGGTGGGACAGGGCATTCAGCCCCAGCATTTT. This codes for CASSSSTVGQGIQPQHF.

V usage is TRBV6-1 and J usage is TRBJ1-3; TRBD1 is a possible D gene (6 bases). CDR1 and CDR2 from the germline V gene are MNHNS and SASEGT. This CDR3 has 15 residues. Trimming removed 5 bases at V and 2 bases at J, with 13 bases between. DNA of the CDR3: TGTGCCAGCAGTATACAACAGGGAGCTGGAAACACCATATATTTT. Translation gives CASSIQQGAGNTIYF.

The CDR3 DNA is TGTGCCGGGTTTATGAACACTGAAGCTTTCTTT. As protein: CAGFMNTEAFF. V gene TRBV30 combines with J gene TRBJ1-1, with unresolved D. Deletions cut 8 bases from V and 0 bases from J, with 7 bases between. Germline V gene sequence: CDR1 GTSNPN, CDR2 SVGIG (reference sequence). The CDR3 sequence is 11 residues long.

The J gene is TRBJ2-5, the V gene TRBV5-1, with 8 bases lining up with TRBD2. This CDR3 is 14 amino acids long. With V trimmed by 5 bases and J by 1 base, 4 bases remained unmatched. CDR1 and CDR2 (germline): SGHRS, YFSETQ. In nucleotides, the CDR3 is TGCGCCAGCAGTTCGGGAGGGGGCCAAGAGACCCAGTACTTC. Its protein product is CASSSGGGQETQYF.

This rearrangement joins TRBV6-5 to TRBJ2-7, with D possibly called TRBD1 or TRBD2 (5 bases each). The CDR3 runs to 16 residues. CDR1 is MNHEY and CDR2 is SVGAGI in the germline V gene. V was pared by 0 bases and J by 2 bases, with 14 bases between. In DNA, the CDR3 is TGTGCCAGCAGTTACTCGACCCCGGGGCAGCCCTACGAGCAGTACTTC. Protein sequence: CASSYSTPGQPYEQYF.

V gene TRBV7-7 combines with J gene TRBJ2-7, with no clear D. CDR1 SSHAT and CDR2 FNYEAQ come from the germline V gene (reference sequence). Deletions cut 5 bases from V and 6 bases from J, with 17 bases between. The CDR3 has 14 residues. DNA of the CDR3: TGTGCCAGCAGCGCGCGAGAGTCCTCTCTCGAGCAGTACTTC. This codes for CASSARESSLEQYF. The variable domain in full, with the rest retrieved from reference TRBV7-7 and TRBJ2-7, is GAGVSQSPRYKVTKRGQDVTLRCDPISSHATLYWYQQALGQGPEFLTYFNYEAQPDKSGLPSDRFSAERPEGSISTLTIQRTEQRDSAMYRCASSARESSLEQYFGPGTRLTVT.

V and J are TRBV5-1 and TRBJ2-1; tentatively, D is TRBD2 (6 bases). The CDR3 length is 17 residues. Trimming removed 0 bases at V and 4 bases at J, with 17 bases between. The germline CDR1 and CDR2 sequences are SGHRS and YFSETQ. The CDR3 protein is CASSLDAGPVPYNEQFF. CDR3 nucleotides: TGCGCCAGCAGCTTGGATGCGGGGCCCGTACCTTACAATGAGCAGTTCTTC. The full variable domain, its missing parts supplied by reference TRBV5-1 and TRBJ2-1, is KAGVTQTPRYLIKTRGQQVTLSCSPISGHRSVSWYQQTPGQGLQFLFEYFSETQRNKGNFPGRFSGRQFSNSRSEMNVSTLELGDSALYLCASSLDAGPVPYNEQFFGPGTRLTVL.

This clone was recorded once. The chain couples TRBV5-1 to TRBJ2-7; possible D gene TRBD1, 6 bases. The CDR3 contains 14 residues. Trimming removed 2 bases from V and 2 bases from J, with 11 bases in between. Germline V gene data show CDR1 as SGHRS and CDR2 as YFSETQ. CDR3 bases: TGCGCCAGCAGCTTAGGACAGAGGACCTACGAGCAGTACTTC. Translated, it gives CASSLGQRTYEQYF.

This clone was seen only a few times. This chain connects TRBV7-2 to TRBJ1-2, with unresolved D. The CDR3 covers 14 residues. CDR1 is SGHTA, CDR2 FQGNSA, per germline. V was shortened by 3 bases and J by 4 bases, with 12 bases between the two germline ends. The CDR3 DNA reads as TGTGCCAGCAGCTTTTATCAGGAGATCTATGGCTACACCTTC. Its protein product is CASSFYQEIYGYTF.

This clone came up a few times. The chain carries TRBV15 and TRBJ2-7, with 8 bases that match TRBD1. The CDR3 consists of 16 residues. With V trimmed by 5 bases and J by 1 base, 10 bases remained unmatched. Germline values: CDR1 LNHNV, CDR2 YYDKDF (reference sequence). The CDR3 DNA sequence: TGTGCCACCAGCGGTGGACCCGGGACAGGATCCTACGAGCAGTACTTC. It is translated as CATSGGPGTGSYEQYF.

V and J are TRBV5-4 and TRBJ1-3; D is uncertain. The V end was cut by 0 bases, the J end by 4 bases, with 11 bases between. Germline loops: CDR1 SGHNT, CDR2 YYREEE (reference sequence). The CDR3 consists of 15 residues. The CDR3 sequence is CASSLGTAKGNTIYF. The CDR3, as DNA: TGTGCCAGCAGCTTGGGAACAGCGAAAGGAAACACCATATATTTT.

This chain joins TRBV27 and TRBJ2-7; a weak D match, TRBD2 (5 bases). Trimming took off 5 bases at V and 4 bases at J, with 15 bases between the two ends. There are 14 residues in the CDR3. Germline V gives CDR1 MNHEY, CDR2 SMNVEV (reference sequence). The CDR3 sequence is CASSKNPPGYEQYF. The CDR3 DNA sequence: TGTGCCAGCAGTAAAAACCCCCCGGGATACGAGCAGTACTTC.

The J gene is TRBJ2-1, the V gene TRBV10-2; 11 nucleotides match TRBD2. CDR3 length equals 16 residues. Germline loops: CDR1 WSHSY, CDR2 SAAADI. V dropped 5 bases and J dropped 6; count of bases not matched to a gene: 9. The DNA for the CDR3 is TGCGCCAGCAGTTCCTGGGAAGGACTAGCGGGCAATGAGCAGTTCTTC. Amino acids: CASSSWEGLAGNEQFF.

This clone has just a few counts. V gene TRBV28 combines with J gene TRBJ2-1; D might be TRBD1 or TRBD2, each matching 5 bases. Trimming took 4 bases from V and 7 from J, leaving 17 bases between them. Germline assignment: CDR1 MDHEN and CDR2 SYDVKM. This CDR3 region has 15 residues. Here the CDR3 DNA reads TGTGCCAGCAGTTCTCGTGCTTTGTGGGGGAATGAGCAGTTCTTC. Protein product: CASSSRALWGNEQFF.

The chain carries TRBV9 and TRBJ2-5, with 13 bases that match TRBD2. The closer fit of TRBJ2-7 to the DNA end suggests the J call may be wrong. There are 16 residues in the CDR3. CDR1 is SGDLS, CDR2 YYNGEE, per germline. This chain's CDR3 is CASSVGTSGILYEQYF. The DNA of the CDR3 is TGTGCCAGCAGCGTCGGGACTAGCGGGATACTATACGAGCAGTACTTC.

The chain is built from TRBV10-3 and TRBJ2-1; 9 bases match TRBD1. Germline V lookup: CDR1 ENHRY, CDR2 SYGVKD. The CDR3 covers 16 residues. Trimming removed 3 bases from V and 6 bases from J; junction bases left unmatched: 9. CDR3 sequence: CAISDQRDRVLNEQFF. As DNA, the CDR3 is TGTGCCATCAGTGATCAAAGGGACAGGGTACTCAATGAGCAGTTCTTC.

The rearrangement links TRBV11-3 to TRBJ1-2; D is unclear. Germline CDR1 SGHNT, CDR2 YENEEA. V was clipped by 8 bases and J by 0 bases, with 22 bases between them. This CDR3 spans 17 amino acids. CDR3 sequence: CASSSPGPGYTNYGYTF. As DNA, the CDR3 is TGTGCCAGCTCATCCCCCGGCCCAGGCTATACTAACTATGGCTACACCTTC.

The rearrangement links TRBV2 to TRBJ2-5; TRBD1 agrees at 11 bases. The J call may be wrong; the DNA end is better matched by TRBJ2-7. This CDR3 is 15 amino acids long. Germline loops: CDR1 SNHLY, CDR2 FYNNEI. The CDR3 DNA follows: TGTGCCAGCAGAGCGGACAGGGGGCGAACCTACGAGCAGTACTTC. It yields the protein CASRADRGRTYEQYF.

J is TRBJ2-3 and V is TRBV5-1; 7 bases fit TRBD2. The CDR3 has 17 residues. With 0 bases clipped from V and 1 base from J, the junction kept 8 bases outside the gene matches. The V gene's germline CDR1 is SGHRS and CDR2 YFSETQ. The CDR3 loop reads CASSLGDGGRRTDTQYF. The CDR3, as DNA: TGCGCCAGCAGCTTGGGGGACGGCGGGAGACGCACAGATACGCAGTATTTT.